A selection of T cell receptor beta chains follows, all from one sample in a study of technical replicates of blood from several donors. Some clones are missing from TCRdb's copy, which holds only in-frame ones; the method was immunoSEQ multiplex PCR. The data hold some 87,000 clones, with 96% observed a single time. Sequenced sample: T cells isolated from PBMCs. All receptors come from a human donor in good health. The CDR3 runs from the conserved cysteine through the conserved F or W. A D gene is named only where the DNA matches it firmly. The size entry is marked missing in some rows and otherwise reads once, few, many or a size class.

size	V	J	D	DNA	CDR3
.	TRBV27	TRBJ2-1	.	TGTGCCAGCAGTTTGGCGGCCTACAATGAGCAGTTCTTC	CASSLAAYNEQFF
.	TRBV10-2	TRBJ2-2	.	TGCGCCAGCAGTCAGACTAGTGACACCGGGGAGCTGTTTTTT	CASSQTSDTGELFF
.	TRBV7-8	TRBJ2-7	.	TGTGCCAGCAGCTTAGAAGCATTGTCCAGGGGCCTCTCCTACGAGCAGTACTTC	CASSLEALSRGLSYEQYF
.	TRBV5-1	TRBJ2-3	.	TGCGCCAGCAGCTTGGCCACGGTGACAGATACGCAGTATTTT	CASSLATVTDTQYF
.	TRBV13	TRBJ2-7	.	TGTGCCAGCAGCCCCGGGAACGAGCAGTACTTC	CASSPGNEQYF
.	TRBV5-6	TRBJ2-3	TRBD1	TGTGCCAGCAGCATGCCGGGACAGAAGACAGATACGCAGTATTTT	CASSMPGQKTDTQYF
.	TRBV29-1	TRBJ2-1	TRBD1	TGCAGCGTTGGAGGGACAGAGGCCTACAATGAGCAGTTCTTC	CSVGGTEAYNEQFF
.	TRBV5-4	TRBJ2-1	TRBD2	TGTGCCAGCGACCCGGGACTAGCGGGAGCGGGTCCTGGGAATGAGCAGTTCTTC	CASDPGLAGAGPGNEQFF
.	TRBV11-2	TRBJ2-1	TRBD2	TGTGCCAGCAGCTCACTAGCGGGAGTCGGCCACAATGAGCAGTTCTTC	CASSSLAGVGHNEQFF
.	TRBV5-1	TRBJ2-1	TRBD1	TGCGCCAGCAGCCTTGGACAGGGTAGGCCCTACAATGAGCAGTTCTTC	CASSLGQGRPYNEQFF
.	TRBV7-3	TRBJ2-3	TRBD2	TGTGCCAGCAGCCTGCGGGTAGCGGGGACCACAGATACGCAGTATTTT	CASSLRVAGTTDTQYF
once	TRBV19	TRBJ1-2	.	TGTGCCAGTAGTATCGGGGGGCACAACTATGGCTACACCTTC	CASSIGGHNYGYTF
.	TRBV4-3	TRBJ2-1	.	TGCGCCAGCAGCCAAGACAGGGGCGGACAGTCGTTCTTC	CASSQDRGGQSFF
.	TRBV27	TRBJ2-7	TRBD1	TGTGCCAGCAGTTACGGGACAGGGGGTCCCTACGAGCAGTACTTC	CASSYGTGGPYEQYF
.	TRBV4-1	TRBJ2-1	TRBD2	TGCGCCAGCAGCCTCGGAGGGGTGCGGGAGTCCTACAATGAGCAGTTCTTC	CASSLGGVRESYNEQFF
once	TRBV7-8	TRBJ2-2	TRBD2	TGTGCCAGCAGCCCCAATAGCGGGGACACCGGGGAGCTGTTTTTT	CASSPNSGDTGELFF
.	TRBV12-2	TRBJ2-1	.	TGTGCAAGTCGCTTTTTTTGGAGTCAGCAGTTCTTC	CASRFFWSQQFF
.	TRBV27	TRBJ2-7	.	TGTGCCAGCAGTTTATCCGGCGGCAACTACGAGCAGTACTTC	CASSLSGGNYEQYF
once	TRBV11-2	TRBJ2-5	.	TGTGCCAGCAGGGGACTGACGTACCAAGAGACCCAGTACTTC	CASRGLTYQETQYF
once	TRBV28	TRBJ2-3	.	TGTGCCAGCAGTTTGCAGGGCACAGATACGCAGTATTTT	CASSLQGTDTQYF
.	TRBV30	TRBJ2-2	.	TGTGCCTGGAAGTCCCACTGGAACACCGGGGAGCTGTTTTTT	CAWKSHWNTGELFF
.	TRBV11-2	TRBJ1-1	.	TGTGCCCAAAGGGAGTTTCTACGGACTGAAGCTTTCTTT	CAQREFLRTEAFF
.	TRBV28	TRBJ1-1	.	TGTGCCAGCAGTTCCATGGACACAGACACTGAAGCTTTCTTT	CASSSMDTDTEAFF
.	TRBV4-2	TRBJ2-7	.	TGTGCCAGCAGCCCCTTCGTGGTGGGGGGAGACTACGAGCAGTACTTC	CASSPFVVGGDYEQYF
.	TRBV6-5	TRBJ1-4	.	TGTGCCAGCAGTTACGATCGGAGTGAAAAACTGTTTTTT	CASSYDRSEKLFF
.	TRBV9	TRBJ1-2	TRBD1	TGTGCCAGCAGCGCCGGGACAGGGGTGATTAGAGGCTACACCTTC	CASSAGTGVIRGYTF
.	TRBV11-3	TRBJ1-5	.	TGTGCCAGCAGCTTAGAGGTTGCGCCAGGGGAAAGCCAGCCCCAGCATTTT	CASSLEVAPGESQPQHF
.	TRBV19	TRBJ2-1	TRBD2	TGTGCCAGTAGTATTAGTCTAGCGGGAGGGTATGAGCAGTTCTTC	CASSISLAGGYEQFF
.	TRBV18	TRBJ2-7	TRBD2	TGTGCCAGCTCAAAGCCGGGACTAGCGGACGAGCAGTACTTC	CASSKPGLADEQYF
.	TRBV19	TRBJ1-1	TRBD1	TGTGCCCCTAAGGACAGGGGGCTTTCTTCCACTGAAGCTTTCTTT	CAPKDRGLSSTEAFF
once	TRBV19	TRBJ2-2	.	TGTGCCAGTAGTCTTCTTACCGGGGAGCTGTTTTTT	CASSLLTGELFF
.	TRBV7-9	TRBJ1-2	.	TGTGCCAGCAGCTTTCCTCAGGGTGAGGATGGCTACACCTTC	CASSFPQGEDGYTF
.	TRBV11-3	TRBJ2-3	.	TGTGCCAGCAGAAGGGGCGCAGATACGCAGTATTTT	CASRRGADTQYF
once	TRBV7-3	TRBJ1-2	.	TGTGCCAGCAACCTCCAGGCTTTTAACTATGGCTACACCTTC	CASNLQAFNYGYTF
.	TRBV2	TRBJ2-3	TRBD2	TGTGCCAGCACGAGGCTAGCGGGAGGGAACACAGATACGCAGTATTTT	CASTRLAGGNTDTQYF
.	TRBV7-9	TRBJ1-5	.	TGTGCCAGCAGCTTAGAATTAACCGGGGGGACTAGCAATCAGCCCCAGCATTTT	CASSLELTGGTSNQPQHF
.	TRBV9	TRBJ2-1	TRBD1	TGTGCCAGCAGCGTAGGCGAAGGGGGCTTGCTATACAATGAGCAGTTCTTC	CASSVGEGGLLYNEQFF
.	TRBV4-2	TRBJ2-2	TRBD1	TGTGCCAGCAGCCAAGTTAGGGACAGGGGTGGCACCGGGGAGCTGTTTTTT	CASSQVRDRGGTGELFF
.	TRBV10-3	TRBJ1-3	.	TGTGCCATCAGGGAGCCTATCTCCCTTAGCTCTGGAAACACCATATATTTT	CAIREPISLSSGNTIYF
.	TRBV27	TRBJ1-1	.	TGTGCCAGCAGTTCGGGTAACACTGAAGCTTTCTTT	CASSSGNTEAFF
.	TRBV18	TRBJ2-7	.	TGTGCCAGCTCACCACCGGAGGGCTCCTACGAGCAGTACTTC	CASSPPEGSYEQYF
.	TRBV20-1	TRBJ1-2	.	TGCAGTGGCCGCCCAGGGTATGGCTACACCTTC	CSGRPGYGYTF
.	TRBV4-1	TRBJ2-7	.	TGCGCCAGCAGCCATCCTAGGGGCTACGAGCAGTACTTC	CASSHPRGYEQYF
.	TRBV7-9	TRBJ1-1	.	TGTGCCAGCAGCTTAGTCCATAACACTGAAGCTTTCTTT	CASSLVHNTEAFF
.	TRBV6-5	TRBJ2-7	.	TGTGCCAGCAGCAGAACGTACGAGCAGTACTTC	CASSRTYEQYF
.	TRBV27	TRBJ2-6	TRBD1	TGTGCCAGCAGTCAGGACAGGGCAAGACGTTCTGGGGCCAACGTCCTGACTTTC	CASSQDRARRSGANVLTF
.	TRBV12-5	TRBJ2-1	.	TGTGCTAGTGGTTTATCAGACAATGAGCAGTTCTTC	CASGLSDNEQFF
.	TRBV2	TRBJ2-1	.	TGTGCCAGCAAGTTTCGGGAAGAAACCTACAATGAGCAGTTCTTC	CASKFREETYNEQFF
.	TRBV7-3	TRBJ1-2	.	TGTGCCAGCAGCAGTTCGAGACAGAGCCTTTATGGCTACACCTTC	CASSSSRQSLYGYTF
.	TRBV5-1	TRBJ2-7	.	TGCGCCAGCAGCTTGGACGGGACATCTACCTACGAGCAGTACTTC	CASSLDGTSTYEQYF
.	TRBV9	TRBJ2-1	TRBD1	TGTGCCAGCAGCGCCTCGACAGGGGGCTACAATGAGCAGTTCTTC	CASSASTGGYNEQFF
.	TRBV5-1	TRBJ2-7	TRBD1	TGCGCCAGCAGGCTAGGGACAGGCTCTTACGAGCAGTACTTC	CASRLGTGSYEQYF
.	TRBV7-9	TRBJ2-7	.	TGTGCCAGCGTTTCGGGGGAGGACTACGAGCAGTACTTC	CASVSGEDYEQYF
.	TRBV19	TRBJ1-1	.	TGTGCCAGTAGTATACTGACGACAGGTAGCTACACTGAAGCTTTCTTT	CASSILTTGSYTEAFF
.	TRBV10-3	TRBJ1-5	.	TGTGCCATCAGTGAGACAACAGGTCAGCCCCAGCATTTT	CAISETTGQPQHF